This T cell receptor (beta chain) came from a study of T cells after somatic rescue of genetic block (dated by TCRdb to between 2020 and 2021). Looking at the study overall: What the study looked at was long-term robustness, specifically in a T-cell system that came about through somatic rescue of a genetic block in T-cell development.

Looking up the germline V gene (reference sequence) yields CDR1 LNHDA and CDR2 SQIVND. For this chain, trimming is 5 bases at the V end and 2 bases at the J end, and the number of junction bases without a gene match is 8. The CDR3 runs 15 amino acids, cysteine and phenylalanine included. Of all the DNA, just the CDR3 is kept, 45 bases in frame from base 1. Libraries were made using the immunoSEQ multiplex PCR assay. This is the immuneACCESS table as TCRdb keeps it, with only in-frame sequences that have V and J called. A part of the clones is gone; compared with another copy, unresolved V genes explain less than half, and the rest is unexplained. In all, the sample holds about 52,000 clones, and around 96% of those were seen once. The ten largest account for about 0.075% of the sample. Of note for this clone: Its antigen target is currently unknown. Per-nucleotide qualities are absent, and no much larger clonotype sits a single base away.

Recombination joined TRBV19 with TRBJ2-7, and 8 junction bases match TRBD2. The TCR was taken from a child under two years old. The sample taken for sequencing was peripheral blood mononuclear cells (PBMCs). The CDR3 region: CASSLRAGGPYEQYF. The DNA is TGTGCCAGTAGTCTCCGGGCGGGAGGTCCCTACGAGCAGTACTTC.